The 8 T cell receptor beta chains given below trace back to one sample, sequenced in a study of blood T cells in healthy people across ages. Through a sample-barcoded 5' primer and a J-beta primer mix, a second PCR was run for 7 to 11 cycles. MiXCR was run by TCRdb on the 5' RACE reads, yielding one entry per CDR3 protein. Among some 880,000 distinct CDR3 sequences, under 40% were seen once, and the ten largest hold over 10%. The sample comprised blood. These receptors all come from a man aged 18 to 29 in good health.

This clonotype was seen a few times. The V call is TRBV20-1, the J call TRBJ2-1, with D unclear. This CDR3 is 13 amino acids long. V was shortened by 7 bases and J by 6 bases, with 16 bases between the two germline ends. The germline CDR1 and CDR2 sequences are DFQATT and SNEGSKA (reference sequence). The CDR3 region has the DNA TGCAGTGTAACCGCCCCATTTAGCAATGAGCAGTTCTTC. Translating gives CSVTAPFSNEQFF.

As for this clonotype: At one boundary the junction diverges from the germline segment, which might be a read error. The chain recombines TRBV7-9 with TRBJ1-2; D ambiguous. CDR3 length: 13 amino acids. Looked up from germline, CDR1 is SEHNR and CDR2 is FQNEAQ (reference sequence). CDR3 sequence reads: CTSSPLGSYGYTF. Here the CDR3 DNA reads TGTACCAGCAGTCCGTTGGGTTCCTATGGCTACACCTTC.

This chain joins TRBV7-9 and TRBJ2-2; unclear D gene. Germline-derived CDR1 and CDR2 are SEHNR and FQNEAQ (reference sequence). This CDR3 has 15 residues. V dropped 1 base and J dropped 2 bases, with 8 bases sitting between them. The CDR3 coding sequence is TGTGCCAGCAGCTTAGAAGGGTTAAACACCGGGGAGCTGTTTTTT. It codes for CASSLEGLNTGELFF.

The chain employs TRBV29-1 and TRBJ1-1, with D perhaps TRBD1 (5 bases). The CDR3 totals 13 residues. The V gene lost 1 base and the J gene lost 7 bases, with 13 bases spanning the gap. CDR1 and CDR2 (germline): SQVTM, ANQGSEA. The DNA for the CDR3 is TGCAGCGTTGAAGCGGCCACAGGCCATGAAGCTTTCTTT. Translation: CSVEAATGHEAFF.

This clonotype came up many times. The chain carries TRBV7-2 and TRBJ1-2; 10 nucleotides align to TRBD1. V trimming: 5 bases; J trimming: 7 bases; junction bases outside the gene matches: 10. This CDR3 has 15 residues. Germline loops: CDR1 SGHTA, CDR2 FQGNSA. In DNA form, the CDR3 reads TGTGCCAGCAGCGAACCGGGACAGGGGAATGGTGGCTACACCTTC. Residues: CASSEPGQGNGGYTF.

This clonotype was picked up a small number of times. J is TRBJ1-5 and V is TRBV2, with 8 bases that match TRBD1. Unmatched junction bases numbered 6, after V lost 4 bases and J lost 4 bases. The germline CDR1 and CDR2 sequences are SNHLY and FYNNEI. This CDR3 has 15 amino acids. CDR3 nucleotide sequence: TGTGCCAGCAGTGGGGGGCAGGGGGCTAATCAGCCCCAGCATTTT. Translation: CASSGGQGANQPQHF.

On this clonotype itself: At one end the junction does not follow the germline gene, possibly because of a read error. The chain uses TRBV20-1 and TRBJ2-5, with a tentative D call TRBD2 (6 bases). The CDR3 sequence is 13 residues long. Germline CDR1 DFQATT, CDR2 SNEGSKA (reference sequence). The CDR3 DNA reads TGCTGTGCTAGAAGGCTAGCGCAAGAGACCCAGTACTTC. This translates into CCARRLAQETQYF.

V usage is TRBV18 and J usage is TRBJ1-2; the D is unclear. Per the germline V gene, CDR1 is KGHSH and CDR2 is LQKENI. V lost 3 bases to trimming and J lost 3 bases, with 8 bases between them. The CDR3 totals 13 residues. The CDR3 sequence: CASSPTDDYGYTF. For the CDR3, the DNA is TGTGCCAGCTCACCGACCGACGACTATGGCTACACCTTC.